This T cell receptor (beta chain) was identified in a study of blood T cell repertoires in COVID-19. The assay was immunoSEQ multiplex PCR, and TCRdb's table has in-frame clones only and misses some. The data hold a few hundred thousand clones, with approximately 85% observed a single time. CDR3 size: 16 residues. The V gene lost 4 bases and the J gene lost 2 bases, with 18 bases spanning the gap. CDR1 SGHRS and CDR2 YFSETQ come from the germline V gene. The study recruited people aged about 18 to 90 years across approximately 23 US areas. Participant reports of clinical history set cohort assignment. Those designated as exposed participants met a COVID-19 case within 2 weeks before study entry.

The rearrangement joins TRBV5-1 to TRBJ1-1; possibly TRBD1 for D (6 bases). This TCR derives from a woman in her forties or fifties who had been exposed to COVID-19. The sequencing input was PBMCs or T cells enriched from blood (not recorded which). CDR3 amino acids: CASSPGHLLPNTEAFF. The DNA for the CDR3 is TGCGCCAGCAGCCCGGGACATCTCCTCCCCAACACTGAAGCTTTCTTT. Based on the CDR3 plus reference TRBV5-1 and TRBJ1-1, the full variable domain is KAGVTQTPRYLIKTRGQQVTLSCSPISGHRSVSWYQQTPGQGLQFLFEYFSETQRNKGNFPGRFSGRQFSNSRSEMNVSTLELGDSALYLCASSPGHLLPNTEAFFGQGTRLTVV.